This T cell receptor (beta chain) was retrieved from a study of blood T cell repertoires in COVID-19. Study in general: PBMCs, B-cell-depleted T cells, or T cells were the source of the cDNA or gDNA that made up the material.

V lost 11 bases, J lost 0 bases, and 8 bases stayed unmatched. CDR1 and CDR2 (germline): SNHLY, FYNNEI. The CDR3 totals 14 residues. This clone was found once. Using immunoSEQ multiplex PCR, the repertoire was profiled, and TCRdb retains in-frame clones only, with some absent. The table lists some 390,000 clones, about 87% of them singletons, with roughly 2.1% in the top ten. The rearrangement uses TRBV2 and TRBJ2-3, with TRBD2 identical over 7 bases. The receptor's source is a woman aged 55-70 years with COVID-19, enrolled during active disease. The sequencing sample was made of peripheral blood. CDR3 sequence reads: CAVRRRESTDTQYF. In DNA form, the CDR3 reads TGTGCCGTCAGAAGGCGGGAGAGCACAGATACGCAGTATTTT.